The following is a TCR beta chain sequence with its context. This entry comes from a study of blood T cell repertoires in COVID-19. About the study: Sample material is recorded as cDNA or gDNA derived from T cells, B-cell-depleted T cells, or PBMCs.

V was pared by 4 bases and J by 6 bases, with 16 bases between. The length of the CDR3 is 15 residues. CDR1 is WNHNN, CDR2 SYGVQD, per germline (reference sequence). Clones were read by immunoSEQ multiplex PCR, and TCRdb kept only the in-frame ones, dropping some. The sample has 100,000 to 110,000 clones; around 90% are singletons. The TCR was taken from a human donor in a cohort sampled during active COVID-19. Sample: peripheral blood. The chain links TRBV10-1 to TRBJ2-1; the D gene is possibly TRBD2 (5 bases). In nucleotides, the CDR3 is TGCGCCAGCAGTGGGACGCCCGGGGTTGGCAATGAGCAGTTCTTC. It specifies CASSGTPGVGNEQFF.